The rows below give T cell receptor beta chains drawn from one sample of a study of blood T cell repertoires in COVID-19. TCRdb keeps only in-frame clones here, not all; method: immunoSEQ multiplex PCR. The sample shows hundreds of thousands of clones, around four fifths of them seen only once. Sequencing was carried out using PBMCs or T cells enriched from blood (not recorded which). These receptor sequences come from a woman aged 35 to 49 who had been exposed to COVID-19. Both conserved end residues are part of each CDR3. The order of the fields is J gene, clone size, V gene, CDR3 length, D gene, CDR3 DNA, CDR3 protein. D genes are given only for firm matches. Clone sizes are given selectively: once, few, many, or a class where the clone is expanded.

j_call: TRBJ1-3
clone_size: -
v_call: TRBV6-5
cdr3_length: 15
d_call: TRBD1
cdr3_nt: TGTGCCAGCAGAGTACAGGGGTTCTCTGGAAACACCATATATTTT
cdr3_aa: CASRVQGFSGNTIYF

j_call: TRBJ1-1
clone_size: -
v_call: TRBV27
cdr3_length: 14
d_call: TRBD1
cdr3_nt: TGTGCCAGCAGTTTGCAGGGGGCAAACACTGAAGCTTTCTTT
cdr3_aa: CASSLQGANTEAFF

j_call: TRBJ1-1
clone_size: -
v_call: TRBV7-9
cdr3_length: 15
d_call: -
cdr3_nt: TGTGCCAGCAGCTTCACTAGTCGGGGGGACACTGAAGCTTTCTTT
cdr3_aa: CASSFTSRGDTEAFF

j_call: TRBJ1-5
clone_size: few
v_call: TRBV6-5
cdr3_length: 15
d_call: TRBD1
cdr3_nt: TGTGCCAGCAGTTTATCCGGACAGGGGAATCAGCCCCAGCATTTT
cdr3_aa: CASSLSGQGNQPQHF

j_call: TRBJ2-1
clone_size: -
v_call: TRBV7-3
cdr3_length: 15
d_call: -
cdr3_nt: TGTGCCAGCAGCTTAGTTGGGGGCTTCTACAATGAGCAGTTCTTC
cdr3_aa: CASSLVGGFYNEQFF

j_call: TRBJ2-2
clone_size: -
v_call: TRBV5-1
cdr3_length: 15
d_call: -
cdr3_nt: TGCGCCAGCAGCCCAGCCGGGATAAATACCGGGGAGCTGTTTTTT
cdr3_aa: CASSPAGINTGELFF

j_call: TRBJ2-1
clone_size: -
v_call: TRBV5-6
cdr3_length: 15
d_call: -
cdr3_nt: TGTGCCAGCAGCATCGGAACCGCTGGCGGCAATGAGCAGTTCTTC
cdr3_aa: CASSIGTAGGNEQFF

j_call: TRBJ1-2
clone_size: -
v_call: TRBV10-3
cdr3_length: 11
d_call: -
cdr3_nt: TGTGCCATCGCGCGGGAGTATGGCTACACCTTC
cdr3_aa: CAIAREYGYTF

j_call: TRBJ1-1
clone_size: -
v_call: TRBV5-1
cdr3_length: 15
d_call: -
cdr3_nt: TGCGCCAGCAGCTTGGGGGCCTCGGTGGAGGCTGAAGCTTTCTTT
cdr3_aa: CASSLGASVEAEAFF

j_call: TRBJ2-3
clone_size: -
v_call: TRBV11-3
cdr3_length: 17
d_call: TRBD2
cdr3_nt: TGTGCCAGCAGCCTCGGCCTAGCGGGGGGGACCACAGATACGCAGTATTTT
cdr3_aa: CASSLGLAGGTTDTQYF

j_call: TRBJ2-3
clone_size: -
v_call: TRBV9
cdr3_length: 15
d_call: TRBD1
cdr3_nt: TGTGCCAGCAGCGTAGCTCAGACAGGGGGGGATACGCAGTATTTT
cdr3_aa: CASSVAQTGGDTQYF

j_call: TRBJ2-1
clone_size: few
v_call: TRBV28
cdr3_length: 15
d_call: TRBD2
cdr3_nt: TGTGCCAGCACCTTAGCGGGGGGGCCCCTCAATGAGCAGTTCTTC
cdr3_aa: CASTLAGGPLNEQFF

j_call: TRBJ1-3
clone_size: -
v_call: TRBV7-8
cdr3_length: 16
d_call: -
cdr3_nt: TGTGCCAGCAGTTCGCAGGATCTCTTCTCTGGAAACACCATATATTTT
cdr3_aa: CASSSQDLFSGNTIYF

j_call: TRBJ1-4
clone_size: -
v_call: TRBV6-5
cdr3_length: 15
d_call: TRBD1
cdr3_nt: TGTGCCAGCAGTCCCACGGGACAGGGATATGAAAAACTGTTTTTT
cdr3_aa: CASSPTGQGYEKLFF

j_call: TRBJ1-2
clone_size: -
v_call: TRBV5-4
cdr3_length: 14
d_call: TRBD1
cdr3_nt: TGTGCCAGCAGCTCATCAGGGGGCAGGCATGGCTACACCTTC
cdr3_aa: CASSSSGGRHGYTF

j_call: TRBJ2-7
clone_size: -
v_call: TRBV16
cdr3_length: 14
d_call: -
cdr3_nt: TGTGCCAGCAGCCACGATACGGGACTCTACGAGCAGTACTTC
cdr3_aa: CASSHDTGLYEQYF

j_call: TRBJ2-7
clone_size: -
v_call: TRBV6-1
cdr3_length: 12
d_call: -
cdr3_nt: TGTGCCAGCAGTGAACGGGGTGCGGAGGAGTACTTC
cdr3_aa: CASSERGAEEYF

j_call: TRBJ2-7
clone_size: -
v_call: TRBV20-1
cdr3_length: 15
d_call: TRBD2
cdr3_nt: TGCAGTGCTAGTCCTCTAGCGGGGGGGCCCTACGAGCAGTACTTC
cdr3_aa: CSASPLAGGPYEQYF

j_call: TRBJ1-1
clone_size: -
v_call: TRBV27
cdr3_length: 14
d_call: -
cdr3_nt: TGTGCCAGCAGTCTCCGGTCGAATCAGGGTTGGGCTTTCTTT
cdr3_aa: CASSLRSNQGWAFF

j_call: TRBJ2-7
clone_size: -
v_call: TRBV18
cdr3_length: 14
d_call: -
cdr3_nt: TGTGCCAGCTCATTTTACCGGGTCTCAGACGAGCAGTACTTC
cdr3_aa: CASSFYRVSDEQYF

j_call: TRBJ1-2
clone_size: -
v_call: TRBV28
cdr3_length: 17
d_call: -
cdr3_nt: TGTGCCAGCAGTGCCCCGTTGGGGGCAACGGGGAGCTATGGCTACACCTTC
cdr3_aa: CASSAPLGATGSYGYTF

j_call: TRBJ2-3
clone_size: -
v_call: TRBV2
cdr3_length: 14
d_call: -
cdr3_nt: TGTGCCAGCGGGATGGGGCCTCACACAGATACGCAGTATTTT
cdr3_aa: CASGMGPHTDTQYF

j_call: TRBJ2-7
clone_size: -
v_call: TRBV16
cdr3_length: 12
d_call: -
cdr3_nt: TGTGCCAGCTCGCCTAACGTCCACGAGCAGTACTTC
cdr3_aa: CASSPNVHEQYF

j_call: TRBJ2-3
clone_size: -
v_call: TRBV12-5
cdr3_length: 15
d_call: TRBD1
cdr3_nt: TGTGCTAGTGTTAAGGGACAGCCTAGCACAGATACGCAGTATTTT
cdr3_aa: CASVKGQPSTDTQYF

j_call: TRBJ2-2
clone_size: few
v_call: TRBV9
cdr3_length: 15
d_call: -
cdr3_nt: TGTGCCAGCAGCGTGTCAGATATCAACACCGGGGAGCTGTTTTTT
cdr3_aa: CASSVSDINTGELFF

j_call: TRBJ1-2
clone_size: once
v_call: TRBV12-3/TRBV12-4
cdr3_length: 13
d_call: -
cdr3_nt: TGTGCCAGCAGTTCGACTCTAAACTATGGCTACACCTTC
cdr3_aa: CASSSTLNYGYTF

j_call: TRBJ1-5
clone_size: -
v_call: TRBV19
cdr3_length: 15
d_call: -
cdr3_nt: TGTGCCAGTAGTATAGGGCCAGGGCCCTATCAGCCCCAGCATTTT
cdr3_aa: CASSIGPGPYQPQHF

j_call: TRBJ1-2
clone_size: -
v_call: TRBV6-5
cdr3_length: 15
d_call: -
cdr3_nt: TGTGCCAGCAAGCCCTCCGGGGGGCTTAGCTATGGCTACACCTTC
cdr3_aa: CASKPSGGLSYGYTF

j_call: TRBJ2-1
clone_size: -
v_call: TRBV4-2
cdr3_length: 17
d_call: -
cdr3_nt: TGTGCCAGCAGCCAAGGTCGGAGCCCTGAGACCTACAATGAGCAGTTCTTC
cdr3_aa: CASSQGRSPETYNEQFF

j_call: TRBJ1-1
clone_size: -
v_call: TRBV19
cdr3_length: 12
d_call: -
cdr3_nt: TGTGCCAGTCACTGGGGGGGCACTGAAGCTTTCTTT
cdr3_aa: CASHWGGTEAFF

j_call: TRBJ1-5
clone_size: -
v_call: TRBV28
cdr3_length: 13
d_call: -
cdr3_nt: TGTGCCAGCAGAGGGGGGGGCAATCAGCCCCAGCATTTT
cdr3_aa: CASRGGGNQPQHF

j_call: TRBJ1-1
clone_size: once
v_call: TRBV20-1
cdr3_length: 11
d_call: -
cdr3_nt: TGCAGTGCCCCGAGGGCCCCGAGGGCTTTCTTT
cdr3_aa: CSAPRAPRAFF

j_call: TRBJ1-4
clone_size: once
v_call: TRBV19
cdr3_length: 14
d_call: TRBD1
cdr3_nt: TGTGCCAGTAGTGTAACAGGGGTACGTGAAAAACTGTTTTTT
cdr3_aa: CASSVTGVREKLFF

j_call: TRBJ1-2
clone_size: -
v_call: TRBV10-3
cdr3_length: 13
d_call: TRBD1
cdr3_nt: TGTGCCATGGGGGGACAGGGACAGGATGGCTACACCTTC
cdr3_aa: CAMGGQGQDGYTF

j_call: TRBJ2-5
clone_size: few
v_call: TRBV6-5
cdr3_length: 14
d_call: -
cdr3_nt: TGTGCCTTACAGGAGCAGGGTGCCGGGGAGACCCAGTACTTC
cdr3_aa: CALQEQGAGETQYF

j_call: TRBJ1-2
clone_size: once
v_call: TRBV6-6
cdr3_length: 14
d_call: -
cdr3_nt: TGTGCCAGCAGTCCGGTAAACGGGGGGGCAGGCTACACCTTC
cdr3_aa: CASSPVNGGAGYTF

j_call: TRBJ2-5
clone_size: -
v_call: TRBV28
cdr3_length: 17
d_call: TRBD2
cdr3_nt: TGTGCCAGCAGCGAGACTAGGACTAGCGGGGGTTCTGAGACCCAGTACTTC
cdr3_aa: CASSETRTSGGSETQYF

j_call: TRBJ2-5
clone_size: -
v_call: TRBV18
cdr3_length: 16
d_call: TRBD2
cdr3_nt: TGTGCCAGCTCACCTGGGACTAGCGGGCACCAAGAGACCCAGTACTTC
cdr3_aa: CASSPGTSGHQETQYF

j_call: TRBJ1-1
clone_size: -
v_call: TRBV6-5
cdr3_length: 15
d_call: TRBD1
cdr3_nt: TGTGCCAGCAGTTTGGGGACAGACATGAACACTGAAGCTTTCTTT
cdr3_aa: CASSLGTDMNTEAFF

j_call: TRBJ2-3
clone_size: -
v_call: TRBV28
cdr3_length: 15
d_call: TRBD1
cdr3_nt: TGTGCCAGCAGCCGCCGGACAGGGGGGGTGGGTACGCAGTATTTT
cdr3_aa: CASSRRTGGVGTQYF

j_call: TRBJ1-4
clone_size: -
v_call: TRBV19
cdr3_length: 14
d_call: -
cdr3_nt: TGTGCCAGTAGTATGGTCAGAAGTAATGAAAAACTGTTTTTT
cdr3_aa: CASSMVRSNEKLFF

j_call: TRBJ1-1
clone_size: -
v_call: TRBV7-3
cdr3_length: 15
d_call: -
cdr3_nt: TGTGCCAGCAGCTTAAAAGTTAGTCTGAACACTGAAGCTTTCTTT
cdr3_aa: CASSLKVSLNTEAFF

j_call: TRBJ2-1
clone_size: -
v_call: TRBV30
cdr3_length: 17
d_call: -
cdr3_nt: TGTGCCTGGAGTGTACGGGGAATAGAGGTCCGGTACAATGAGCAGTTCTTC
cdr3_aa: CAWSVRGIEVRYNEQFF

j_call: TRBJ1-5
clone_size: -
v_call: TRBV2
cdr3_length: 14
d_call: -
cdr3_nt: TGTGCCAGCAGTGTAGGGGCTCTAAATCAGCCCCAGCATTTT
cdr3_aa: CASSVGALNQPQHF

j_call: TRBJ1-1
clone_size: -
v_call: TRBV11-2
cdr3_length: 14
d_call: -
cdr3_nt: TGTGCCAGCAGCAACATAGGGGAGGTCCCTGAAGCTTTCTTT
cdr3_aa: CASSNIGEVPEAFF